This T cell receptor beta chain was observed in a study of blood T cells in healthy people across ages (dated by TCRdb to the mid-2010s). The study in broad terms: In model experiments, template switching captured roughly one uniquely barcoded TCR beta cDNA molecule for every two T cells. For two donors (one aged 18 to 30 and one aged 80 or older), the study analyzed two additional independent replicas of 1 million unique cDNA reads from the same blood draw. To avoid experimental bias, donors of different ages were spread randomly across the sequencing lanes. Using deep sequencing normalized with unique cDNA molecular identifiers, the study measured how TCR beta repertoire diversity changes with age. Donors were grouped into four age groups: young (average 16 years), middle-aged (around 39), aged (around 60) and long-lived (82). General study outcomes and caveats: A strong correlation was found between observed TCR beta diversity and the percentage of naive T cells measured by flow cytometry. Because donor CMV infection status was unknown, age-related changes in expanded clonotypes were potentially confounded. Compared with the aged group, more naive CD4+ T cells, fewer expanded clones and increased TCR diversity were shown by the long-lived group, suggesting age selection. Observed TCR beta diversity per million T cells fell roughly linearly with age, and a significant reduction was already apparent by age about 36. Total diversity estimates from one million sequenced T cells were considered lower bounds and underestimates. Since profiling was done on bulk unsorted PBMCs, naive and antigen-experienced compartments could not be conclusively compared.

The 39 donors, aged about 6 to 100 years, were systemically healthy Caucasian individuals from Russia. Each donor gave 9.5 to 10 milliliters of peripheral blood, drawn into EDTA-treated Vacutainer tubes. PBMCs were isolated by Ficoll-Paque density-gradient centrifugation, with at least 6 million obtained per sample. Total RNA, at least 6 micrograms per sample, was extracted from PBMCs with Trizol reagent. For every donor, an aliquot of PBMCs went through flow cytometry to measure the percentages of naive CD45RAhigh/CD27high T cells. Library creation used 5' RACE. Sequenced on an Illumina HiSeq 2500. A second PCR of roughly 6 to 12 cycles was run with a J-beta primer mix and a sample-barcoded 5' primer. Each TCR beta cDNA molecule received a unique molecular identifier from a template-switch 5' adaptor carrying 12 random nucleotides. Each sample yielded at least 3 million CDR3-containing paired-end reads. First-strand cDNA was synthesized from all RNA with the Mint cDNA synthesis kit, primed by a TRBC-specific oligonucleotide. All cDNA was treated with uracil-DNA glycosylase and then went through a first 18-cycle PCR with the universal primers M1SS and BC2_uni_R. The original pipeline was this. Each sample was normalized by randomly selecting 1 million high-quality reads, each carrying a distinct molecular identifier. Reads with shared molecular identifiers were discarded instead of being binned into consensus sequences. MiTCR, set to a Q25 quality threshold and the strictest error-elimination algorithm, was used for CDR3 identification, clonotype clustering and error correction. A nonparametric unseen species model with Euler transformation was used to estimate a lower bound on total TCR beta diversity. TCRdb reanalyzed the raw reads on its own, using fastp at Q25 for trimming and MiXCR for clone calling, and kept in-frame beta chains. Records with the same CDR3 protein are collapsed into one entry carrying the most frequent genes and DNA. The V and J calls come from TCRdb's annotation, not from the publication. The table for this sample lists around 1.7 million distinct CDR3 sequences; 28% of them were counted only once. 7.7% of the sample is taken by the ten largest.

The CDR3, from cysteine to phenylalanine, totals 14 residues. The kept DNA is CDR3 alone, 42 bases in frame from the first base. The germline V gene specifies SGHTA as CDR1 and FQGNSA as CDR2. V sheds 7 bases and J sheds 4 bases, leaving 16 bases between their ends. About this clonotype itself: This receptor's antigen is unknown. One base away there is no much larger clone; base qualities are not given.

The sequencing input was blood. The chain employs TRBV7-2 and TRBJ2-5, with TRBD1 as a weak D call on 6 bases. This receptor was identified in a woman in her twenties or thirties in good health. The DNA sequence reads TGTGCCAGCACCTTGGGGGCACCTCCAGAGACCCAGTACTTC. This encodes CASTLGAPPETQYF.